The 18 T cell receptor beta chains below were found in one sample sequenced in a study of T cell changes during pregnancy in multiple sclerosis (dated by TCRdb to the late 2010s). Receptors were amplified or captured by the immunoSEQ multiplex PCR assay. The table was pulled from immuneACCESS by TCRdb, which kept in-frame rearrangements only. Such tables lose some clones; where checked, under half of the loss comes from unresolved V genes, and the rest has no known cause. Across this sample there are about 81,000 clones, with about 94% seen only once. Over 2% of the sample is held by the ten biggest clonotypes. The sample here was peripheral blood, taken in the third trimester of pregnancy. Receptors originate from a female donor with multiple sclerosis, enrolled in a pregnancy study.

V is TRBV19 and J is TRBJ1-6, with a tentative D call TRBD1 (5 bases). Trimming pared 10 bases from V and 10 bases from J, leaving 17 bases between. From germline, CDR1 is LNHDA and CDR2 SQIVND (reference sequence). The CDR3 is made up of 13 amino acids. The DNA of the CDR3 is TGTGCCACCAAGGACAAGGGGTACTCACCCCTCCACTTT. Encoded protein: CATKDKGYSPLHF.

The chain links TRBV27 to TRBJ2-7; unclear D gene. V lost 6 bases and J lost 2, with 11 bases in between. The CDR3 runs to 13 residues. CDR1 is MNHEY and CDR2 is SMNVEV in the germline V gene (reference sequence). The CDR3 loop reads CASRYSKTYEQYF. The CDR3 DNA sequence: TGTGCCAGCAGGTACAGCAAAACCTACGAGCAGTACTTC.

The chain couples TRBV6-5 to TRBJ1-5; TRBD1 might be the D (6 bases). CDR1 MNHEY and CDR2 SVGAGI come from the germline V gene. The V and J ends lost 7 bases and 2 bases respectively, with 9 bases between them. The CDR3 length is 13 residues. CDR3 in amino acids: CASTKGGNQPQHF. The CDR3 region has the DNA TGTGCCAGCACTAAGGGGGGCAATCAGCCCCAGCATTTT.

This chain links TRBV4-1 with TRBJ2-1; weak D call: TRBD2 (7 bases). Germline V gene sequence: CDR1 MGHRA, CDR2 YSYEKL. The CDR3 runs 16 residues. Trimming left V 6 bases short and J 6 bases short, with 21 bases between. The CDR3 nucleotides are TGCGCCAGCAGTCCCCGATGGAGGGGGGGGGTCAATGAGCAGTTCTTC. This codes for CASSPRWRGGVNEQFF.

The V and J genes are TRBV7-3 and TRBJ1-2, with 7 bases identical to TRBD1. Germline CDR1 SGHTA, CDR2 FQGTGA. The CDR3 spans 14 residues. Trimming took 2 bases from V and 7 from J; bases not matched to a gene: 7. The CDR3 bases are TGTGCCAGCAGCTTACAACCGACAGGGAGTGGCTACACCTTC. Amino acid sequence: CASSLQPTGSGYTF.

In this sample, this clone turned up once. V usage is TRBV5-1 and J usage is TRBJ1-2; 7 bases align to TRBD1. Germline values: CDR1 SGHRS, CDR2 YFSETQ. V was pared by 2 bases and J by 5 bases, with 9 bases of the junction left unmatched. CDR3 length: 15 residues. CDR3 sequence (DNA): TGCGCCAGCAGCTTTAGACAGGGCGAGGGGTATGGCTACACCTTC. As protein: CASSFRQGEGYGYTF.

This clone was picked up one time. The chain links TRBV2 to TRBJ1-2; the D gene is possibly TRBD1 (6 bases). The CDR3 totals 15 residues. Looked up from germline, CDR1 is SNHLY and CDR2 is FYNNEI. Trimming left V 0 bases short and J 4 bases short, with 12 bases between. CDR3 protein: CASSEATGAGYGYTF. DNA of the CDR3: TGTGCCAGCAGTGAAGCGACAGGAGCAGGCTATGGCTACACCTTC.

The chain carries TRBV9 and TRBJ2-1; D ambiguous. The CDR3 loop spans 12 amino acids. The germline V gene has CDR1 SGDLS and CDR2 YYNGEE. Deletions cut 3 bases from V and 4 bases from J, with 5 bases between. The CDR3 reads CASSDFYNEQFF. The DNA for the CDR3 is TGTGCCAGCAGCGACTTTTACAATGAGCAGTTCTTC.

The V and J genes are TRBV5-6 and TRBJ2-7; the D gene is possibly TRBD2 (7 bases). CDR1 is SGHDT, CDR2 YYEEEE, per germline. Trimming pared 6 bases from V and 3 bases from J, leaving 13 bases between. The CDR3 is made up of 13 amino acids. This CDR3 is CASTIGGVYEQYF. The DNA for the CDR3 is TGTGCCAGCACCATAGGGGGGGTCTACGAGCAGTACTTC. Complete variable domain (other parts from reference TRBV5-6 and TRBJ2-7): DAGVTQSPTHLIKTRGQQVTLRCSPKSGHDTVSWYQQALGQGPQFIFQYYEEEERQRGNFPDRFSGHQFPNYSSELNVNALLLGDSALYLCASTIGGVYEQYFGPGTRLTVT.

The chain joins TRBV5-4 to TRBJ2-1; TRBD2 matches at 13 bases. Trimming cost V 4 bases and J 7 bases; bases outside gene matches: 11. This CDR3 is 17 amino acids long. Per the germline V gene, CDR1 is SGHNT and CDR2 is YYREEE (reference sequence). DNA for the CDR3: TGTGCCAGCAGCCGGACTAGCGGGGGATCCCTGTGGAATGAGCAGTTCTTC. Translation: CASSRTSGGSLWNEQFF.

This chain uses TRBV6-5 with TRBJ2-7; tentative D call: TRBD1 (5 bases). Germline CDR1 MNHEY, CDR2 SVGAGI. Trimming removed 3 bases at V and 0 bases at J, with 9 bases between. CDR3 length: 14 residues. CDR3 DNA: TGTGCCAGCAGTTATTCGACAGACTCCTACGAGCAGTACTTC. Residues: CASSYSTDSYEQYF.

The chain recombines TRBV19 with TRBJ1-2; no reliable D call. Deletions cut 4 bases from V and 2 bases from J, with 8 bases between. The V gene's germline CDR1 is LNHDA and CDR2 SQIVND (reference sequence). CDR3 size: 13 residues. This CDR3 reads CASSTQRNYGYTF. In nucleotides, the CDR3 is TGTGCCAGTAGTACGCAGAGGAACTATGGCTACACCTTC. Based on the CDR3 plus reference TRBV19 and TRBJ1-2, the full variable domain is DGGITQSPKYLFRKEGQNVTLSCEQNLNHDAMYWYRQDPGQGLRLIYYSQIVNDFQKGDIAEGYSVSREKKESFPLTVTSAQKNPTAFYLCASSTQRNYGYTFGSGTRLTVV.

This sequence joins TRBV18 and TRBJ1-1, with a weak D call TRBD1 (5 bases). The CDR3 sequence is 14 residues long. Germline V gene data show CDR1 as KGHSH and CDR2 as LQKENI. The V and J ends lost 2 bases and 6 bases respectively, with 13 bases between them. The CDR3 loop is CASSPSGFKPEAFF. The DNA for the CDR3 is TGTGCCAGCTCACCATCAGGGTTCAAGCCTGAAGCTTTCTTT.

The chain combines TRBV19 with TRBJ2-1; 10 bases match TRBD1. This CDR3 has 14 residues. Germline assignment: CDR1 LNHDA and CDR2 SQIVND (reference sequence). Losses at the gene ends were 5 bases for V and 10 bases for J; bases not matched to a gene: 8. CDR3 in amino acids: CASSPPGQGMEQFF. The DNA of the CDR3 is TGTGCCAGTAGTCCGCCGGGACAGGGGATGGAGCAGTTCTTC. Looking up the rest from reference TRBV19 and TRBJ2-1 gives the full variable domain: DGGITQSPKYLFRKEGQNVTLSCEQNLNHDAMYWYRQDPGQGLRLIYYSQIVNDFQKGDIAEGYSVSREKKESFPLTVTSAQKNPTAFYLCASSPPGQGMEQFFGPGTRLTVL.

The V call is TRBV10-3, the J call TRBJ2-1; D is uncertain. V gave up 3 bases and J gave up 0 bases, with 9 bases separating them. This CDR3 has 15 residues. Germline V gives CDR1 ENHRY, CDR2 SYGVKD. Written as DNA, the CDR3 is TGTGCCATCAGTGACCCGGGTCTCTCCTACAATGAGCAGTTCTTC. Residues: CAISDPGLSYNEQFF.

The chain has TRBV7-3 and TRBJ1-5; tentatively, D is TRBD1 (5 bases). The CDR3 has 13 amino acids. Germline loops: CDR1 SGHTA, CDR2 FQGTGA. Trimming cost V 5 bases and J 7 bases, with 12 bases left between them. CDR3 in DNA: TGTGCCAGCAGCCCGGGGGGAGGGCAGCCCCAGCATTTT. This sequence encodes CASSPGGGQPQHF.

This chain joins TRBV4-1 and TRBJ1-1; D might be TRBD1 (6 bases). The CDR3 has 14 amino acids. V shed 3 bases and J shed 5 bases, with 13 bases lying between them. The V gene's germline CDR1 is MGHRA and CDR2 YSYEKL. CDR3 sequence (DNA): TGCGCCAGCAGCCACCTAGGGGGTGGTACTGAAGCTTTCTTT. This translates into CASSHLGGGTEAFF.

The chain combines TRBV6-1 with TRBJ1-1; the D gene is possibly TRBD1 (6 bases). Germline V gives CDR1 MNHNS, CDR2 SASEGT. The CDR3 runs 16 residues. V dropped 3 bases and J dropped 3 bases, with 17 bases sitting between them. The DNA for the CDR3 is TGTGCCAGCAGTGAGAAGGTGAGGGGGAGGGACACTGAAGCTTTCTTT. Translation gives CASSEKVRGRDTEAFF.